The clone carrying this T cell receptor (beta chain) has a single count. CDR1 and CDR2 from the germline V gene are KGHSH and LQKENI. V was shortened by 0 bases and J by 4 bases, with 15 bases between the two germline ends. The CDR3 has 16 amino acids. The data were obtained in a study of OX40 agonist ivuxolimab in advanced cancers. Here immunoSEQ multiplex PCR was the method, and the copy in TCRdb shows in-frame clones only, minus some. The table lists around 140,000 clones, 90% of them singletons. This clonotype was sampled from an adult with an advanced solid tumor such as melanoma, head and neck, liver or kidney cancer. V usage is TRBV18 and J usage is TRBJ1-2; D is possibly TRBD1 (5 bases). This sample comprised CD4+ or CD8+ T cells sorted from blood, obtained in a trial of the OX40 agonist ivuxolimab. The CDR3 loop is CASSPPSLGVGYGYTF. Written as DNA, the CDR3 is TGTGCCAGCTCACCACCGTCGCTGGGGGTCGGCTATGGCTACACCTTC.